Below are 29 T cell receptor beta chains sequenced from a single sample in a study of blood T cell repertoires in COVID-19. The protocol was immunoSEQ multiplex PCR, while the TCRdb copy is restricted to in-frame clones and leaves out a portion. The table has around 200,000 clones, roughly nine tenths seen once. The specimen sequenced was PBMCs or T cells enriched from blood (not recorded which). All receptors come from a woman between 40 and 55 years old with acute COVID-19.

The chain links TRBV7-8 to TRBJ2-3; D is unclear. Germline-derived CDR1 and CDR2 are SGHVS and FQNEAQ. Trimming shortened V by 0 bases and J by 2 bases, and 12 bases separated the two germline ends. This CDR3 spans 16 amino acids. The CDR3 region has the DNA TGTGCCAGCAGCTTAGCAACGGCGAGGTACACAGATACGCAGTATTTT. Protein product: CASSLATARYTDTQYF.

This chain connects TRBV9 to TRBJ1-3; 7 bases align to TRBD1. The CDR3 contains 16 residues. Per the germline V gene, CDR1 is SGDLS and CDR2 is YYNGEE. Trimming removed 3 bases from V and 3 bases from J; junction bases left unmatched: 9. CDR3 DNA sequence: TGTGCCAGCAGCGAAAGTCAGACAGGGAATGGAAACACCATATATTTT. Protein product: CASSESQTGNGNTIYF.

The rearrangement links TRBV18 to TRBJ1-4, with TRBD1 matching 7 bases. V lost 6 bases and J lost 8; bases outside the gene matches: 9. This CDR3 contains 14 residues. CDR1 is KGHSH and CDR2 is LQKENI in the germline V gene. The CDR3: CASSRDRVEEKLFF. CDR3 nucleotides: TGTGCCAGCTCCCGAGACAGGGTTGAAGAAAAACTGTTTTTT.

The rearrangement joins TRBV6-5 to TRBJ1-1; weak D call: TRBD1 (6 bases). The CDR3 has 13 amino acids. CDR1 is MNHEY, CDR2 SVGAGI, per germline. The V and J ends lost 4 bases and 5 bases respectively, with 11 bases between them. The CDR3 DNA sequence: TGTGCCAGCAGTTCTAACAGGGATACTGAAGCTTTCTTT. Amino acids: CASSSNRDTEAFF.

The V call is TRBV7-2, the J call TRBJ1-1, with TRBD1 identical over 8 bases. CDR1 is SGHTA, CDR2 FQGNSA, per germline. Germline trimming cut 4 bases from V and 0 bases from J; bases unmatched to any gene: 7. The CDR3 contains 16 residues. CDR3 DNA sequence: TGTGCCAGCAGCTCACAGGGGGGGACTATGAACACTGAAGCTTTCTTT. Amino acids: CASSSQGGTMNTEAFF. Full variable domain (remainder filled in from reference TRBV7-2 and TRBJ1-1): GAGVSQSPSNKVTEKGKDVELRCDPISGHTALYWYRQSLGQGLEFLIYFQGNSAPDKSGLPSDRFSAERTGGSVSTLTIQRTQQEDSAVYLCASSSQGGTMNTEAFFGQGTRLTVV.

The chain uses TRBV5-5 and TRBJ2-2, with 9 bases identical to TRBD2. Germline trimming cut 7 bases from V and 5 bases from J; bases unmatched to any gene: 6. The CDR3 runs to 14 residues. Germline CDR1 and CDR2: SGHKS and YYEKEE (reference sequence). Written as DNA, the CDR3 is TGTGCCAGCGGTAGCGGGAGTAAAACCGGGGAGCTGTTTTTT. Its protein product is CASGSGSKTGELFF.

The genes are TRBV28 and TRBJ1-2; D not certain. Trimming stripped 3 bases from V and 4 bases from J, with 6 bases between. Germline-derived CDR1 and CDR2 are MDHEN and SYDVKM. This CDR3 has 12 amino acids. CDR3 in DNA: TGTGCCAGCAGTTTGACACCCTATGGCTACACCTTC. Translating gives CASSLTPYGYTF.

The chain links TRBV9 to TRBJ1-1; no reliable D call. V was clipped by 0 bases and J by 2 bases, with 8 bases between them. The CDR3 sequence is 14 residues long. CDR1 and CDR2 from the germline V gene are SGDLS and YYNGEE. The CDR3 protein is CASSVGGSNTEAFF. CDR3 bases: TGTGCCAGCAGCGTAGGTGGTAGTAACACTGAAGCTTTCTTT.

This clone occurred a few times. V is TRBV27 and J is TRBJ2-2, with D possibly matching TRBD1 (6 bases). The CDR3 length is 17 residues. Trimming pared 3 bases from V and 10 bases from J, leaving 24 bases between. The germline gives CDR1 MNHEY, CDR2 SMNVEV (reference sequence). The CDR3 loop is CASSFSWMGAKRAELFF. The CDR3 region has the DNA TGTGCCAGCAGTTTTTCTTGGATGGGGGCGAAAAGGGCGGAGCTGTTTTTT.

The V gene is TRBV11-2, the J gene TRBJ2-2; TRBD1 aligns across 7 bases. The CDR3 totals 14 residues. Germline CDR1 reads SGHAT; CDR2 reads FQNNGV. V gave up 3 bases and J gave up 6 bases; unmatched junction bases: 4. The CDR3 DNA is TGTGCCAGCAGCTTCGGCAGGGGGTCCGGGGAGCTGTTTTTT. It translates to CASSFGRGSGELFF.

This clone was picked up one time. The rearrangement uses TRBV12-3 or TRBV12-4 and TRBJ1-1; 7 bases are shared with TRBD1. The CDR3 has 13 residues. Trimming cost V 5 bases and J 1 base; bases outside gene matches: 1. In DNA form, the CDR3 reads TGTGCCAGCAGTCGGACAGGGAACACTGAAGCTTTCTTT. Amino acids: CASSRTGNTEAFF.

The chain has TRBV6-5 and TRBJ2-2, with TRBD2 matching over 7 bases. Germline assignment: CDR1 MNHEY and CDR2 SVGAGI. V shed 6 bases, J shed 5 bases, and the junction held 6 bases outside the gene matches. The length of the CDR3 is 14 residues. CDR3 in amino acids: CASSRGDRTGELFF. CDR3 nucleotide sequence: TGTGCCAGCAGCCGGGGGGATCGGACCGGGGAGCTGTTTTTT.

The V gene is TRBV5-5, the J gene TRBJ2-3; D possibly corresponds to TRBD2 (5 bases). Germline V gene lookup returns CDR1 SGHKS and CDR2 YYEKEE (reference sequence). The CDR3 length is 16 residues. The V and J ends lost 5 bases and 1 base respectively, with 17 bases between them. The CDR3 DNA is TGTGCCAGCAGGTTCTTTAGCGCCCCTCGCACAGATACGCAGTATTTT. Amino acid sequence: CASRFFSAPRTDTQYF.

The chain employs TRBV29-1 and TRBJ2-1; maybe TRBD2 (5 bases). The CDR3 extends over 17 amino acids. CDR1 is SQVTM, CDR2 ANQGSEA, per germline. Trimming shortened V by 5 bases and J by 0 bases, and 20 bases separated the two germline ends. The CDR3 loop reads CSVPLLVSLSSYNEQFF. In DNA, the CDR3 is TGCAGCGTTCCCCTACTAGTTTCCTTGAGCTCCTACAATGAGCAGTTCTTC.

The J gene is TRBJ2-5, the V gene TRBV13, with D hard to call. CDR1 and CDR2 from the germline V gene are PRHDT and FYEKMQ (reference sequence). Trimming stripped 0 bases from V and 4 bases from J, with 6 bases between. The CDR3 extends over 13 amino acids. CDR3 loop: CASSLGTPETQYF. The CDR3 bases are TGTGCCAGCAGCTTAGGGACACCAGAGACCCAGTACTTC.

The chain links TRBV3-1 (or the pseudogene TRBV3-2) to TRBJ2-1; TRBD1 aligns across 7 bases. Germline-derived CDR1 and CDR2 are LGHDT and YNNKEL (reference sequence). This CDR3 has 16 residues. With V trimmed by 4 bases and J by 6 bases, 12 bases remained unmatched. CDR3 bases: TGTGCCAGCAGCCGTATGAGGGGGCCCGGGCCCAATGAGCAGTTCTTC. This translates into CASSRMRGPGPNEQFF.

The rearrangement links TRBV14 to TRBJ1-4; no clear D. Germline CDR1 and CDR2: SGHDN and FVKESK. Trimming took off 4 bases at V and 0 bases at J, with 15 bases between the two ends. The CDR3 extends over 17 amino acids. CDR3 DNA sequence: TGTGCCAGCAGCCCCGCTCCCGGTGCTGCAACTAATGAAAAACTGTTTTTT. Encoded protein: CASSPAPGAATNEKLFF.

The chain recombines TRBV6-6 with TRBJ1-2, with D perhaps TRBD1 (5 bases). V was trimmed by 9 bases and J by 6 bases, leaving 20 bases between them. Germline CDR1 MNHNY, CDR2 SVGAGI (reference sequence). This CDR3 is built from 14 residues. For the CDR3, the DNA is TGTGCCAGTTCGCAGGGTGCCCCCTCCAATGGCTACACCTTC. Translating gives CASSQGAPSNGYTF.

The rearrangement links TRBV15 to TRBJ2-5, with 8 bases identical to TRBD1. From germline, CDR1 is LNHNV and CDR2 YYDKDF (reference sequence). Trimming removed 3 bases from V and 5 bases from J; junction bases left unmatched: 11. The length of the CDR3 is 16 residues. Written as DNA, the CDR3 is TGTGCCACCAGCAGGGACAGGGTCGCTAGGGGGGAGACCCAGTACTTC. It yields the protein CATSRDRVARGETQYF.

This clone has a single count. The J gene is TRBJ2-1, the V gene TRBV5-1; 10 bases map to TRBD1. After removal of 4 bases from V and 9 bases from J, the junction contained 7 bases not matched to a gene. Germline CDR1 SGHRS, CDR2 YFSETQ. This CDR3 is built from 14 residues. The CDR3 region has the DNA TGCGCCAGCAGCCCCGGGACAGGGGACAGTGAGCAGTTCTTC. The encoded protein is CASSPGTGDSEQFF.

CDR3 protein: CASSVTSDTDTQYF. CDR3 coding DNA: TGTGCCAGCAGTGTAACTAGCGACACAGATACGCAGTATTTT. This chain joins TRBV6-4 and TRBJ2-3; 7 bases agree with TRBD2. CDR3 length: 14 residues. J was trimmed by 2 bases and V by 4 bases; bases with no gene match: 3. Germline V CDR1 and CDR2: MRHNA, SNTAGT.

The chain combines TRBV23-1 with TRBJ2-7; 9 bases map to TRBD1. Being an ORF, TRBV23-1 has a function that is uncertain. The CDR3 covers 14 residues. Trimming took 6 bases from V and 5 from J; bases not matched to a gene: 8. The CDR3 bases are TGCGCCAGCAGATGGGGGGACAGGGCCCACGAGCAGTACTTC. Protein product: CASRWGDRAHEQYF.

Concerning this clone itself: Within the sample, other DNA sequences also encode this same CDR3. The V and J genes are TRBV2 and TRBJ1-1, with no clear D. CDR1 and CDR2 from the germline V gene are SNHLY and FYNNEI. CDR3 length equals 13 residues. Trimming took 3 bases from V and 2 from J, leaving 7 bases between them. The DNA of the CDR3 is TGTGCCAGCAGTGATCGGGGTAACACTGAAGCTTTCTTT. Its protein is CASSDRGNTEAFF.

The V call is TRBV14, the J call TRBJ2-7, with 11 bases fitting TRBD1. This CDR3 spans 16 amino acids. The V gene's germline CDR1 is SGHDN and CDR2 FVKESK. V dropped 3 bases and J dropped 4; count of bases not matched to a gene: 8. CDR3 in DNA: TGTGCCAGCAGCCATACCGGGACAGGGGGTTTTTACGAGCAGTACTTC. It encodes CASSHTGTGGFYEQYF.

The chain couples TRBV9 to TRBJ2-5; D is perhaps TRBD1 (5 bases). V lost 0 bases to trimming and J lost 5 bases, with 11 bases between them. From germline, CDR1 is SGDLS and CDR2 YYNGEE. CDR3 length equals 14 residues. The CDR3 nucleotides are TGTGCCAGCAGCGTAGAGTCCCAGGGCGAGACCCAGTACTTC. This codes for CASSVESQGETQYF.

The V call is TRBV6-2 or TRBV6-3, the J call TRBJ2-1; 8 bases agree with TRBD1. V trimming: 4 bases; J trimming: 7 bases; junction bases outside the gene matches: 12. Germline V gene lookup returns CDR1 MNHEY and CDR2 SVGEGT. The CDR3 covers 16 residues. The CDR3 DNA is TGTGCCAGCAGTTTCGCGGACAGGGTGCCATGGAATGAGCAGTTCTTC. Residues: CASSFADRVPWNEQFF.

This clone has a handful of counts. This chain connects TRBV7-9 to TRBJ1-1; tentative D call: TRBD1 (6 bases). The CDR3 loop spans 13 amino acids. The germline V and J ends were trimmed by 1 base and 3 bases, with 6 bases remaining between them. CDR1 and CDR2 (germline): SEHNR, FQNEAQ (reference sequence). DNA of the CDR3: TGTGCCAGCAGCTTAGAGGGGGACACTGAAGCTTTCTTT. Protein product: CASSLEGDTEAFF.

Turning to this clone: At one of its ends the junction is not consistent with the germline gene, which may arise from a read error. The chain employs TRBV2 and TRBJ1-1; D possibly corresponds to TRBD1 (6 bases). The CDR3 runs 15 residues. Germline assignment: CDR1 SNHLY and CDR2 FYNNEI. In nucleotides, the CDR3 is TGTGCCAGCAGCGAAGACGGACAGCCGAACACTGAAGCTTTCTTT. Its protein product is CASSEDGQPNTEAFF.

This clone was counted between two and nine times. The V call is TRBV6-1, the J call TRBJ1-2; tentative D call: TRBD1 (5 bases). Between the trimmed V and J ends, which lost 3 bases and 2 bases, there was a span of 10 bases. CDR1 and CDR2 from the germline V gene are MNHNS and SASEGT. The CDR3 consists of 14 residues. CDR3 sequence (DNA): TGTGCCAGCAGTGAGTGGGACTTAAACTATGGCTACACCTTC. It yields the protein CASSEWDLNYGYTF.